Listed here are 2 T cell receptor beta chains from one sample, sequenced in a study of PD-1 blockade in classical Hodgkin lymphoma. Relapses following autologous stem cell transplantation were seen in all patients, with brentuximab vedotin exposure varying. TCRdb's copy holds only in-frame clones and misses some; the assay was immunoSEQ multiplex PCR. The repertoire holds 60,000 to 75,000 clones, with roughly nine tenths as singletons. The specimen comprised peripheral blood mononuclear cells (PBMCs), sampled at baseline. The origin of the receptors is a human donor with classical Hodgkin lymphoma.

V is TRBV7-3 and J is TRBJ2-7; either TRBD1 or TRBD2 may supply D (5 bases each). The germline V gene has CDR1 SGHTA and CDR2 FQGTGA. The V and J ends lost 0 bases and 2 bases respectively, with 8 bases between them. The CDR3 totals 14 residues. The CDR3 DNA sequence: TGTGCCAGCAGCTTAACAGGGGAGACCTACGAGCAGTACTTC. Translation gives CASSLTGETYEQYF.

The V call is TRBV19, the J call TRBJ1-6; no definite D call. The CDR3 is 16 amino acids. Trimming cost V 1 base and J 8 bases, with 15 bases left between them. Germline V gene sequence: CDR1 LNHDA, CDR2 SQIVND (reference sequence). Written as DNA, the CDR3 is TGTGCCAGTAGTATAGGATCCGTAGGAGTGTATTCACCCCTCCACTTT. It codes for CASSIGSVGVYSPLHF.